The clone carrying this T cell receptor (beta chain) was seen only a few times. Data came from immunoSEQ multiplex PCR; TCRdb stores just in-frame clones and leaves some out. The sample lists about 160,000 clones; 80% to 90% were seen once. From germline, CDR1 is MGHRA and CDR2 YSYEKL. The junction had 6 bases not matched to a gene; V was cut back by 0 bases and J by 3 bases. The CDR3 is 16 residues long. This entry belongs to a study of T cell responses to AZD1222 COVID-19 vaccine. Sequenced material: peripheral blood, taken on day 0 of AZD1222 vaccination. V usage is TRBV4-1 and J usage is TRBJ2-7; the match to TRBD1 covers 9 bases. The clonotype was recovered from an adult in good health. CDR3 DNA: TGCGCCAGCAGCCAAGATGTGAACAGGGGGCTCTACGAGCAGTACTTC. It encodes CASSQDVNRGLYEQYF.